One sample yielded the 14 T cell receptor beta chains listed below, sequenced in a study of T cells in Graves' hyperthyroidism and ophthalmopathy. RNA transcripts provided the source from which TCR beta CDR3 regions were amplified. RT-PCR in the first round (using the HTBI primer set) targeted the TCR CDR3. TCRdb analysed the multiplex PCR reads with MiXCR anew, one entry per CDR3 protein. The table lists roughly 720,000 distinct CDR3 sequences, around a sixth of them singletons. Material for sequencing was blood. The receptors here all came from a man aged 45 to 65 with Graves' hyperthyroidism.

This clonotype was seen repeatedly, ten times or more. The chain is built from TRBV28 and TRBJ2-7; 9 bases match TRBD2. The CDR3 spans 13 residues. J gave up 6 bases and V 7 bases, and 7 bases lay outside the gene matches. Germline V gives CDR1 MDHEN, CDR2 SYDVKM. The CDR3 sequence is CASTRTSVFEQYF. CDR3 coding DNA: TGTGCCAGCACTAGGACTAGCGTTTTCGAGCAGTACTTC.

The CDR3 sequence is CASSKVTGPNTEAFF. The CDR3 coding sequence is TGTGCCAGCAGCAAGGTAACAGGGCCGAACACTGAAGCTTTCTTT. V and J are TRBV11-2 and TRBJ1-1; TRBD1 is a possible D gene (6 bases). Germline V gene sequence: CDR1 SGHAT, CDR2 FQNNGV. This CDR3 is built from 15 residues. The V end lost 5 bases, the J end lost 1 base, and 14 bases lay between the germline ends.

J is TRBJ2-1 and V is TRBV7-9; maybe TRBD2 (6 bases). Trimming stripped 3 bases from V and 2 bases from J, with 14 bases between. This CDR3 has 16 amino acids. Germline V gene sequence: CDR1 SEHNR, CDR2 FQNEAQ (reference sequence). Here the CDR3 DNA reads TGTGCCAGCAGCTTCATTAGCGGAGACGCCTACAATGAGCAGTTCTTC. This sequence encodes CASSFISGDAYNEQFF.

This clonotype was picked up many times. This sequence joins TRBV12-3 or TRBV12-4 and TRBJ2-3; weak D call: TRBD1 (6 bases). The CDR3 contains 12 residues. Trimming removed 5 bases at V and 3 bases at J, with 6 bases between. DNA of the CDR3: TGTGCCAGCAGTACAGGGACAGATACGCAGTATTTT. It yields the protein CASSTGTDTQYF.

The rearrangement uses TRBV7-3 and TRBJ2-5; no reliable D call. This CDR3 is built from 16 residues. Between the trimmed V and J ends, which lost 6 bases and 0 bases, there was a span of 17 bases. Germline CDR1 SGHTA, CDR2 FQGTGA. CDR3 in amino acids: CASRFNESQDQETQYF. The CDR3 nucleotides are TGTGCCAGCAGATTTAACGAATCTCAGGACCAAGAGACCCAGTACTTC. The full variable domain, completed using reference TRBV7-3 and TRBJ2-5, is GAGVSQTPSNKVTEKGKYVELRCDPISGHTALYWYRQSLGQGPEFLIYFQGTGAADDSGLPNDRFFAVRPEGSVSTLKIQRTERGDSAVYLCASRFNESQDQETQYFGPGTRLLVL.

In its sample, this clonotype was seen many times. The CDR3 region has the DNA TGCAGCGTTGAAGATCCGGAGCGAACCTACGAGCAGTACTTC. It translates to CSVEDPERTYEQYF. The chain employs TRBV29-1 and TRBJ2-7; unclear D gene. The V end lost 0 bases, the J end lost 2 bases, and 11 bases lay between the germline ends. The CDR3 runs 14 residues. From germline, CDR1 is SQVTM and CDR2 ANQGSEA.

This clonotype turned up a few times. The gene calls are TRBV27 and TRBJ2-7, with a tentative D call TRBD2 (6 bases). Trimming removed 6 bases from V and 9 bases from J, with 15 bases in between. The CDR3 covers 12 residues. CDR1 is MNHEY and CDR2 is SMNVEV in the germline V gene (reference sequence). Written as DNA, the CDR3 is TGTGCCAGCAGCACGGAGGGCCGGTGGCAGTACTTC. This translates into CASSTEGRWQYF.

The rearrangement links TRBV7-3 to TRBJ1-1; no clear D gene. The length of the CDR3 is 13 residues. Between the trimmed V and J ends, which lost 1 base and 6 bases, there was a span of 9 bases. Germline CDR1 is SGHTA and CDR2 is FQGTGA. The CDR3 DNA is TGTGCCAGCAGCTTAAGCACGTTGGCTGAAGCTTTCTTT. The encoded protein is CASSLSTLAEAFF.

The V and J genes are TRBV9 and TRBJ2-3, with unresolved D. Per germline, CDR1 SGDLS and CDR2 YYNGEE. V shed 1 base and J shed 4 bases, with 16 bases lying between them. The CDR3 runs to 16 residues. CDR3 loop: CASSVMTRGRADTQYF. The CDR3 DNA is TGTGCCAGCAGCGTAATGACCCGCGGTAGGGCAGATACGCAGTATTTT.

The CDR3 DNA reads as TGTGCCAGCAGCCCGGTCAGCGGGAGCTCCTACAATGAGCAGTTCTTC. Translation: CASSPVSGSSYNEQFF. The chain links TRBV7-9 to TRBJ2-1, with 8 nucleotides matching TRBD2. The CDR3 spans 16 residues. Germline lookup yields CDR1 SEHNR and CDR2 FQNEAQ (reference sequence). V trimming: 5 bases; J trimming: 0 bases; junction bases outside the gene matches: 6.

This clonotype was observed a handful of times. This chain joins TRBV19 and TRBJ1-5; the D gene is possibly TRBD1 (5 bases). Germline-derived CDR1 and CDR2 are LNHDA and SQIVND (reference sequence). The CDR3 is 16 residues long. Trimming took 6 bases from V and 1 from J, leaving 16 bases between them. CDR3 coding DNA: TGTGCCAGTAGCACCCTGGGGCGCGACAGCAATCAGCCCCAGCATTTT. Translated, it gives CASSTLGRDSNQPQHF.

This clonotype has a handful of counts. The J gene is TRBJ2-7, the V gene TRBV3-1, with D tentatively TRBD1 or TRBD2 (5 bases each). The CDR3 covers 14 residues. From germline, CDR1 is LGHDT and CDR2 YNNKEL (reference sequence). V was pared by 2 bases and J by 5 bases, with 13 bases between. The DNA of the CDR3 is TGTGCCAGCAGCCAACTCGGGGCCTCTGACGAGCAGTACTTC. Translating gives CASSQLGASDEQYF.

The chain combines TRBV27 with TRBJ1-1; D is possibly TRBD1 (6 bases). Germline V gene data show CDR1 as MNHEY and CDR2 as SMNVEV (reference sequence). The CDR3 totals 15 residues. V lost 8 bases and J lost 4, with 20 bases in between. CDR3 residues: CASASPRGGSTEAFF. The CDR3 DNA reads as TGTGCCAGCGCCTCGCCGCGAGGGGGGAGCACTGAAGCTTTCTTT.

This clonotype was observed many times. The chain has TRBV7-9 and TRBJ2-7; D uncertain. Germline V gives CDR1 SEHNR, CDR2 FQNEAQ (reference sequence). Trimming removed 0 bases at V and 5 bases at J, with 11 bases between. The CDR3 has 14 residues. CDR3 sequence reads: CASSLAEIRDEQYF. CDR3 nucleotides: TGTGCCAGCAGCTTAGCCGAGATCCGGGACGAGCAGTACTTC.